Shown below are 20 T cell receptor beta chains from a single sample sequenced in a study of CD8 T cells in Susac syndrome. RNA totalling roughly 0.45 to 1 ug underwent reverse transcription with random hexamers. TCRdb reprocessed the immunoSEQ multiplex PCR reads via MiXCR and lists one record per CDR3 protein. The table has 50,000 to 55,000 distinct CDR3 sequences, 95% seen once. The sample comprised CD8+ T cells from PBMCs. These receptors came from a human donor with Susac syndrome.

The chain joins TRBV13 to TRBJ2-3; no clear D gene. The length of the CDR3 is 12 residues. Germline CDR1 PRHDT, CDR2 FYEKMQ (reference sequence). Trimming took 5 bases from V and 5 from J, leaving 8 bases between them. The CDR3 nucleotides read TGTGCCAGCAGCCCCAAGGAAGATACGCAGTATTTT. This encodes CASSPKEDTQYF.

V is TRBV3-1 and J is TRBJ2-2; 11 nucleotides match TRBD2. With V trimmed by 5 bases and J by 4 bases, 6 bases remained unmatched. The CDR3 contains 16 residues. Germline assignment: CDR1 LGHDT and CDR2 YNNKEL (reference sequence). The CDR3 bases are TGTGCCAGCAGCGAGACTAGCGGGAACCCCACCGGGGAGCTGTTTTTT. Amino acids: CASSETSGNPTGELFF. Filled out from reference TRBV3-1 and TRBJ2-2, the complete variable domain reads DTAVSQTPKYLVTQMGNDKSIKCEQNLGHDTMYWYKQDSKKFLKIMFSYNNKELIINETVPNRFSPKSPDKAHLNLHINSLELGDSAVYFCASSETSGNPTGELFFGEGSRLTVL.

This chain connects TRBV9 to TRBJ2-3; no clear D. V lost 4 bases and J lost 9, with 9 bases in between. Germline CDR1 is SGDLS and CDR2 is YYNGEE. CDR3 length: 11 residues. CDR3 in amino acids: CASSPGVTQYF. The CDR3 coding sequence is TGTGCCAGCAGCCCAGGTGTCACGCAGTATTTT.

The V call is TRBV3-1, the J call TRBJ1-5; the D is unclear. The CDR3 length is 13 residues. Germline V lookup: CDR1 LGHDT, CDR2 YNNKEL (reference sequence). With 0 bases removed from V and 3 bases from J, the gap between germline ends came to 3 bases. The CDR3 spells CASSQDHNQPQHF. CDR3 DNA: TGTGCCAGCAGCCAAGATCACAATCAGCCCCAGCATTTT.

The chain links TRBV7-9 to TRBJ1-1; 7 nucleotides line up with TRBD1. V shed 1 base, J shed 0 bases, and the junction held 2 bases outside the gene matches. Germline loops: CDR1 SEHNR, CDR2 FQNEAQ (reference sequence). The CDR3 contains 15 residues. The CDR3: CASSLDQGVNTEAFF. The CDR3 region has the DNA TGTGCCAGCAGCTTAGACCAGGGGGTGAACACTGAAGCTTTCTTT.

The chain has TRBV23-1 and TRBJ2-3, with TRBD2 as a possible D gene (5 bases). TRBV23-1 is classed as an ORF, of uncertain function. The CDR3 is made up of 17 amino acids. The V end lost 4 bases, the J end lost 1 base, and 18 bases lay between the germline ends. This CDR3 reads CASSRRAERRRTDTQYF. The CDR3 coding sequence is TGCGCCAGCAGTCGGCGGGCAGAAAGAAGGCGCACAGATACGCAGTATTTT.

The rearrangement joins TRBV15 to TRBJ1-5; TRBD1 might be the D (6 bases). The CDR3 loop spans 16 amino acids. Germline assignment: CDR1 LNHNV and CDR2 YYDKDF (reference sequence). V dropped 0 bases and J dropped 8 bases, with 17 bases sitting between them. The chain's CDR3 is CATSRDFQGWDEPQHF. DNA of the CDR3: TGTGCCACCAGCAGAGACTTTCAGGGGTGGGATGAGCCCCAGCATTTT.

This chain links TRBV13 with TRBJ2-2; D ambiguous. Germline V lookup: CDR1 PRHDT, CDR2 FYEKMQ (reference sequence). The CDR3 is 13 residues long. V shed 5 bases and J shed 2 bases, with 6 bases lying between them. CDR3: CASSMGNTGELFF. In DNA form, the CDR3 reads TGTGCCAGCAGCATGGGAAACACCGGGGAGCTGTTTTTT.

This chain uses TRBV14 with TRBJ1-4; D gene uncertain. Germline V CDR1 and CDR2: SGHDN, FVKESK. The CDR3 has 15 amino acids. The V end lost 0 bases, the J end lost 6 bases, and 11 bases lay between the germline ends. The CDR3 loop is CASSQDRRPDEKLFF. The CDR3 nucleotides read TGTGCCAGCAGCCAAGATCGTCGGCCAGATGAAAAACTGTTTTTT.

The chain uses TRBV20-1 and TRBJ2-1, with TRBD2 identical over 9 bases. Germline V CDR1 and CDR2: DFQATT, SNEGSKA (reference sequence). This CDR3 has 15 amino acids. With V trimmed by 5 bases and J by 3 bases, 8 bases remained unmatched. For the CDR3, the DNA is TGCAGTGCTCTGATAGCGGGGGCTGTCTACAATGAGCAGTTCTTC. This gives the protein CSALIAGAVYNEQFF.

The genes are TRBV28 and TRBJ2-7, with D possibly TRBD2 on 6 matching bases. The germline gives CDR1 MDHEN, CDR2 SYDVKM. This CDR3 has 16 amino acids. The V end lost 4 bases, the J end lost 3 bases, and 19 bases lay between the germline ends. The CDR3 sequence: CASSSLRRGSRYEQYF. The CDR3 region has the DNA TGTGCCAGCAGTTCCCTACGGCGGGGATCCCGCTACGAGCAGTACTTC.

The gene calls are TRBV5-1 and TRBJ2-1; D unresolved. This CDR3 has 13 amino acids. V was clipped by 0 bases and J by 7 bases, with 8 bases between them. Per the germline V gene, CDR1 is SGHRS and CDR2 is YFSETQ. CDR3 in amino acids: CASSLDDRNEQFF. The CDR3 DNA is TGCGCCAGCAGCTTGGACGATAGGAATGAGCAGTTCTTC.

The chain couples TRBV29-1 to TRBJ2-3; 12 nucleotides agree with TRBD2. Per germline, CDR1 SQVTM and CDR2 ANQGSEA. CDR3 size: 17 residues. The V segment lost 1 base and the J segment 0 bases; nucleotides outside the gene matches: 5. The CDR3 spells CSVEGLAGGLSTDTQYF. Written as DNA, the CDR3 is TGCAGCGTTGAAGGTCTAGCGGGGGGGCTGAGCACAGATACGCAGTATTTT.

The chain uses TRBV7-3 and TRBJ1-1; D gene ambiguous. V shed 2 bases and J shed 1 base, with 5 bases lying between them. The CDR3 consists of 13 residues. Germline loops: CDR1 SGHTA, CDR2 FQGTGA. The CDR3 region has the DNA TGTGCCAGCAGCTTAGGTTGGAACACTGAAGCTTTCTTT. Residues: CASSLGWNTEAFF.

This clonotype has more than one count but fewer than ten. The chain recombines TRBV4-2 with TRBJ1-5; D gene ambiguous. The CDR3 has 13 residues. Between the trimmed V and J ends, which lost 0 bases and 3 bases, there was a span of 3 bases. The germline V gene encodes CDR1 LGHNA and CDR2 YNFKEQ. CDR3 bases: TGTGCCAGCAGCCAAGATTTCAATCAGCCCCAGCATTTT. Translated: CASSQDFNQPQHF.

This chain connects TRBV6-1 to TRBJ2-1; 9 nucleotides match TRBD1. Germline V lookup: CDR1 MNHNS, CDR2 SASEGT. V shed 6 bases, J shed 7 bases, and the junction held 7 bases outside the gene matches. The CDR3 is 14 amino acids. CDR3 sequence: CASRWDRAGNEQFF. DNA of the CDR3: TGTGCCAGCAGATGGGACAGGGCGGGGAATGAGCAGTTCTTC.

This chain joins TRBV7-9 and TRBJ2-7, with D perhaps TRBD1 (6 bases). The CDR3 has 14 residues. Trimming took off 5 bases at V and 1 base at J, with 12 bases between the two ends. Germline CDR1 is SEHNR and CDR2 is FQNEAQ (reference sequence). The CDR3 DNA sequence: TGTGCCAGCAGCCCAGAGACAGGTTCCTACGAGCAGTACTTC. This codes for CASSPETGSYEQYF.

V usage is TRBV14 and J usage is TRBJ2-7; possibly TRBD2 for D (5 bases). The length of the CDR3 is 16 residues. CDR1 and CDR2 from the germline V gene are SGHDN and FVKESK. Trimming took off 4 bases at V and 0 bases at J, with 16 bases between the two ends. The CDR3, as DNA: TGTGCCAGCAGCCGCGTTATTAGCGTGAACTCCTACGAGCAGTACTTC. It translates to CASSRVISVNSYEQYF.

The chain uses TRBV3-1 and TRBJ2-7; TRBD1 matches 7 bases. Germline loops: CDR1 LGHDT, CDR2 YNNKEL (reference sequence). Trimming cost V 4 bases and J 7 bases; bases outside gene matches: 10. This CDR3 is built from 14 residues. CDR3 nucleotide sequence: TGTGCCAGCAGCCCGACAGGGAAGGGGTGGGAGCAGTACTTC. It specifies CASSPTGKGWEQYF.

V and J are TRBV20-1 and TRBJ2-7, with 9 bases that match TRBD1. Germline lookup yields CDR1 DFQATT and CDR2 SNEGSKA (reference sequence). The length of the CDR3 is 15 residues. Trimming cost V 4 bases and J 4 bases; bases outside gene matches: 11. CDR3 nucleotide sequence: TGCAGTGCTATTTCGGCGAACAGGGGGCAATACGAGCAGTACTTC. The encoded protein is CSAISANRGQYEQYF.